This TCR beta chain comes out of a study of blood T cell repertoires in COVID-19. Study context: Acute-phase and convalescent COVID-19 samples originated in the United States, Italy and Spain. Sample material is recorded as cDNA or gDNA derived from T cells, B-cell-depleted T cells, or PBMCs.

Original data processing: Researchers report that nucleated cell counts were estimated from reference gene primer amplification. TCRdb's copy holds only in-frame clones and misses some; the assay was immunoSEQ multiplex PCR. V and J calls and clone size are those listed in that table; D and trimming were worked out from the DNA. The table has approximately 100,000 clones, approximately 86% seen once; the top ten hold less than 4.5%. This CDR3 contains 15 residues. CDR1 SGHRS and CDR2 YFSETQ come from the germline V gene. V was cut by 4 bases and J by 1 base, with 14 bases left in between. The V and J genes are TRBV5-1 and TRBJ1-2; unclear D gene. Input material: peripheral blood. The receptor's source is a human donor in a cohort sampled during active COVID-19. The CDR3 here is CASSTGLLFNYGYTF. DNA of the CDR3: TGCGCCAGCAGCACTGGACTACTTTTTAACTATGGCTACACCTTC.